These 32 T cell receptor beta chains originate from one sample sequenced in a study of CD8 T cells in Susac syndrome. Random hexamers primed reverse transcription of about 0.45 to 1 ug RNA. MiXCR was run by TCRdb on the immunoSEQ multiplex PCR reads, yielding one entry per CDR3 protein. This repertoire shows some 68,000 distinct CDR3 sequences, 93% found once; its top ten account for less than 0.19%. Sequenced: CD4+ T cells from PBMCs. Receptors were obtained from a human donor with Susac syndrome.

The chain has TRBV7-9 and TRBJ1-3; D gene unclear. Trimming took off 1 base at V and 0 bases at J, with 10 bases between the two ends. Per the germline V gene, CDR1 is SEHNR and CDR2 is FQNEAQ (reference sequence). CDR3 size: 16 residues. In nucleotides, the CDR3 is TGTGCCAGCAGCTTAGGCATCGCCCGCTCTGGAAACACCATATATTTT. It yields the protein CASSLGIARSGNTIYF.

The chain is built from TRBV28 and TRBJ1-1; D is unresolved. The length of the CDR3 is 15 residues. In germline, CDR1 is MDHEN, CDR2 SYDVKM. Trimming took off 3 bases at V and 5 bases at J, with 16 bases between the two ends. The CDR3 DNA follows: TGTGCCAGCAGTTTCATGATCTTGAGGGAAACTGAAGCTTTCTTT. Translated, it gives CASSFMILRETEAFF.

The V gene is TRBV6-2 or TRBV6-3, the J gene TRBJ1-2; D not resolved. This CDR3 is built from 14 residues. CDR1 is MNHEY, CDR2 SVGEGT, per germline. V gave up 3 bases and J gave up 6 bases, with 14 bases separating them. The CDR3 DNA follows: TGTGCCAGCAGTTATCCCGCTGACCTGGATGGCTACACCTTC. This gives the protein CASSYPADLDGYTF.

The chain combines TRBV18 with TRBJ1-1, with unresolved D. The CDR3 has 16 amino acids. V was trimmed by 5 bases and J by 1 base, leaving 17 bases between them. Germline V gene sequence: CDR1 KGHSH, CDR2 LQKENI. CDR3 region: CASSAPHLLTNTEAFF. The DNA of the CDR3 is TGTGCCAGCTCAGCCCCTCATTTACTTACGAACACTGAAGCTTTCTTT. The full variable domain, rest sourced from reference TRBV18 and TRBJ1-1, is NAGVMQNPRHLVRRRGQEARLRCSPMKGHSHVYWYRQLPEEGLKFMVYLQKENIIDESGMPKERFSAEFPKEGPSILRIQQVVRGDSAAYFCASSAPHLLTNTEAFFGQGTRLTVV.

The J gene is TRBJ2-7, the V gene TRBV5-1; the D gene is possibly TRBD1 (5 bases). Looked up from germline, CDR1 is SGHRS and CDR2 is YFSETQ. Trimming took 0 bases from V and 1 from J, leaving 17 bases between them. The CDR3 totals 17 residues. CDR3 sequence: CASSLEGARSLSYEQYF. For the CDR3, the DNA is TGCGCCAGCAGCTTGGAAGGGGCCCGGTCCCTTTCCTACGAGCAGTACTTC. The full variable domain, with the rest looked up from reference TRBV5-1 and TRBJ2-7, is KAGVTQTPRYLIKTRGQQVTLSCSPISGHRSVSWYQQTPGQGLQFLFEYFSETQRNKGNFPGRFSGRQFSNSRSEMNVSTLELGDSALYLCASSLEGARSLSYEQYFGPGTRLTVT.

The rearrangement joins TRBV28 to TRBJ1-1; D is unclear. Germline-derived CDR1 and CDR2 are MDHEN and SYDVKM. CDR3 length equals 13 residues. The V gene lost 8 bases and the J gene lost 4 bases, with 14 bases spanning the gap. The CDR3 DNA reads TGTGCCAGCTACTCAATTGCGGGCACTGAAGCTTTCTTT. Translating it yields CASYSIAGTEAFF. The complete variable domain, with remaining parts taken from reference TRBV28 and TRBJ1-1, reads DVKVTQSSRYLVKRTGEKVFLECVQDMDHENMFWYRQDPGLGLRLIYFSYDVKMKEKGDIPEGYSVSREKKERFSLILESASTNQTSMYLCASYSIAGTEAFFGQGTRLTVV.

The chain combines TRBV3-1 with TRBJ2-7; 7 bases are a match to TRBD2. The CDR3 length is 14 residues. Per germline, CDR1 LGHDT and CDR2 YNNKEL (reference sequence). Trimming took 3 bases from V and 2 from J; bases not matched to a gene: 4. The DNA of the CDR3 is TGTGCCAGCAGCCACCGGGCGGGGGCCTACGAGCAGTACTTC. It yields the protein CASSHRAGAYEQYF.

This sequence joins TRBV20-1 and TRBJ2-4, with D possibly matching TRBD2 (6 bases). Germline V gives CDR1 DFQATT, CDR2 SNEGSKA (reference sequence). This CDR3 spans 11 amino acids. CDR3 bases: TGCGGGGGGTCTGACAAAAACATTCAGTACTTC. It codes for CGGSDKNIQYF.

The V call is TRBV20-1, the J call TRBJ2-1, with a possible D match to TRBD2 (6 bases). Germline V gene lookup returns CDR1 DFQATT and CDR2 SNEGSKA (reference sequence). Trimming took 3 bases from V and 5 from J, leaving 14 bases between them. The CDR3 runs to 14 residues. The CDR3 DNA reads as TGCAGTGCTAGGCCCGGGGCGGGGCACAATGAGCAGTTCTTC. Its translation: CSARPGAGHNEQFF.

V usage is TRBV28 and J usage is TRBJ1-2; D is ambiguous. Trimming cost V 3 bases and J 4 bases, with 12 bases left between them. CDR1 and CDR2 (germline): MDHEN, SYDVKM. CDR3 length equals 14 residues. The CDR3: CASSLKPWGYGYTF. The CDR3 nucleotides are TGTGCCAGCAGTTTGAAGCCTTGGGGCTATGGCTACACCTTC.

CDR3 loop: CASSLNSLPYEQYF. CDR3 coding DNA: TGTGCCAGCAGCTTGAACAGCCTTCCCTACGAGCAGTACTTC. This chain joins TRBV5-5 and TRBJ2-7; D call uncertain. The CDR3 loop spans 14 amino acids. Per germline, CDR1 SGHKS and CDR2 YYEKEE (reference sequence). The germline V and J ends were trimmed by 1 base and 2 bases, with 10 bases remaining between them.

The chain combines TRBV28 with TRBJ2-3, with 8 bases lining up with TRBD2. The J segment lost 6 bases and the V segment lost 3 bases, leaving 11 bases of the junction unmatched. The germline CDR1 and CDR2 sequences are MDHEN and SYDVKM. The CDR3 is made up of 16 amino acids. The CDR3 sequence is CASSLGRLATRDTQYF. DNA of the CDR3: TGTGCCAGCAGTTTGGGGAGACTAGCGACCAGGGATACGCAGTATTTT.

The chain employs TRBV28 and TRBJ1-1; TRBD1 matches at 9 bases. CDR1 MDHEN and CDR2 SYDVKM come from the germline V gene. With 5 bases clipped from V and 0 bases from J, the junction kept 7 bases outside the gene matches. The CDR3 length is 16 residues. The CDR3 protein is CASSLPGQGMNTEAFF. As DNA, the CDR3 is TGTGCCAGCAGTCTTCCGGGACAGGGAATGAACACTGAAGCTTTCTTT.

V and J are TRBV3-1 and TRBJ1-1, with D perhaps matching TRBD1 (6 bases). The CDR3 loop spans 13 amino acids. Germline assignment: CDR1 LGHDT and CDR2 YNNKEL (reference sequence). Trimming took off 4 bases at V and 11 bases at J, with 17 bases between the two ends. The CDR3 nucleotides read TGTGCCAGCAGCCTGAGGACAGTCCCGTGGGCTTTCTTT. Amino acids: CASSLRTVPWAFF.

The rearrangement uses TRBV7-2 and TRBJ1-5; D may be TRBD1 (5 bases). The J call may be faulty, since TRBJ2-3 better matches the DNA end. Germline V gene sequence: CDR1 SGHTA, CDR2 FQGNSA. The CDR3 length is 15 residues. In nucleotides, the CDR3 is TGTGCCAGCAGCTCCCGGCTAGGGGCTTATCAGCCCCAGTATTTT. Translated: CASSSRLGAYQPQYF.

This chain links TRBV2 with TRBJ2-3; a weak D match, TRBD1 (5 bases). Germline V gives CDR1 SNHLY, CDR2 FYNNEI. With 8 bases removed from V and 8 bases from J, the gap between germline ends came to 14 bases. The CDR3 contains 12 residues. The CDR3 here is CASHPTDPTQYF. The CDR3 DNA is TGTGCCAGCCACCCGACAGATCCTACGCAGTATTTT.

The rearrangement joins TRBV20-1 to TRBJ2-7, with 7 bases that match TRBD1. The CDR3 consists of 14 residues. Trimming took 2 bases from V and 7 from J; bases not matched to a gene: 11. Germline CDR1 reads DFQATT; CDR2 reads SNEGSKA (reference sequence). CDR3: CSARTGAPRSEQYF. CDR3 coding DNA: TGCAGTGCTAGAACAGGGGCCCCCCGTTCTGAGCAGTACTTC.

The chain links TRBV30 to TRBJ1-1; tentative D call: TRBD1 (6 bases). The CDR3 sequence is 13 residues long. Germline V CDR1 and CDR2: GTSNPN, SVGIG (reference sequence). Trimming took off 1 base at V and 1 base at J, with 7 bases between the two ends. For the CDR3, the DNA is TGTGCCTGGAGTGGACAGGCGAACACTGAAGCTTTCTTT. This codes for CAWSGQANTEAFF. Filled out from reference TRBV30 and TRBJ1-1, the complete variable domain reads SQTIHQWPATLVQPVGSPLSLECTVEGTSNPNLYWYRQAAGRGLQLLFYSVGIGQISSEVPQNLSASRPQDRQFILSSKKLLLSDSGFYLCAWSGQANTEAFFGQGTRLTVV.

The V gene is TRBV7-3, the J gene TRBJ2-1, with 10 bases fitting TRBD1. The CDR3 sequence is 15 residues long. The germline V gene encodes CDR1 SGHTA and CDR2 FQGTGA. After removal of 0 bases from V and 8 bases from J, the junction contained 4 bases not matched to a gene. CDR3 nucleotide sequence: TGTGCCAGCAGCTTAACCGGGACAGGGGTTCATGAGCAGTTCTTC. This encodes CASSLTGTGVHEQFF.

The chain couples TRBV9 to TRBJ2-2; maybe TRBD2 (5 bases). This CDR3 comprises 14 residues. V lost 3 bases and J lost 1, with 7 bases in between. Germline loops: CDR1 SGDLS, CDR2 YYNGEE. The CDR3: CASSGTLNTGELFF. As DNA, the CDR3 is TGTGCCAGCAGCGGGACTCTGAACACCGGGGAGCTGTTTTTT.

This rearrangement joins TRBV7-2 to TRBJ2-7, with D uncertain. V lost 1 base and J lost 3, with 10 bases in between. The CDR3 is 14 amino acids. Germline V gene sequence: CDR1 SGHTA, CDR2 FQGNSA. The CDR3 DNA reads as TGTGCCAGCAGCTTAGTTCTGGCAAACTACGAGCAGTACTTC. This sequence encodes CASSLVLANYEQYF.

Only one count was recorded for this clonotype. CDR3 sequence (DNA): TGTGCCAGCAGTGAATTCGGCTCCTATAATTCACCCCTCCACTTT. Protein: CASSEFGSYNSPLHF. V is TRBV2 and J is TRBJ1-6, with unresolved D. The CDR3 consists of 15 residues. The germline V gene encodes CDR1 SNHLY and CDR2 FYNNEI. V gave up 2 bases and J gave up 0 bases, with 5 bases separating them. The full variable domain, rest sourced from reference TRBV2 and TRBJ1-6, is EPEVTQTPSHQVTQMGQEVILRCVPISNHLYFYWYRQILGQKVEFLVSFYNNEISEKSEIFDDQFSVERPDGSNFTLKIRSTKLEDSAMYFCASSEFGSYNSPLHFGNGTRLTVT.

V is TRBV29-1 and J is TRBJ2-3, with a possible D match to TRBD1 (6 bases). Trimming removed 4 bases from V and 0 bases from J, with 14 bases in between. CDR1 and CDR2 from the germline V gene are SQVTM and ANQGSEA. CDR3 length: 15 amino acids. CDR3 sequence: CSVVSGAHSTDTQYF. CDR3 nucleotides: TGCAGCGTTGTGTCAGGGGCCCATAGCACAGATACGCAGTATTTT.

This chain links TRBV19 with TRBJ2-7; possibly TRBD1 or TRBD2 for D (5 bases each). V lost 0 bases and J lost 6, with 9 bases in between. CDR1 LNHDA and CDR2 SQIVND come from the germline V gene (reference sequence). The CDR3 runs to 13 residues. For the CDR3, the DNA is TGTGCCAGTAGTATAGATCTGAGGGGCGAGCAGTACTTC. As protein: CASSIDLRGEQYF.

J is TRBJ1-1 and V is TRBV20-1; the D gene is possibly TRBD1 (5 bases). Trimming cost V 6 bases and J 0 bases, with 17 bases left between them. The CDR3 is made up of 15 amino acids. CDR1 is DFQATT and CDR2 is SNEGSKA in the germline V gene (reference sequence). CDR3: CSASTEQELNTEAFF. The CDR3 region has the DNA TGCAGTGCCTCTACCGAACAGGAGTTGAACACTGAAGCTTTCTTT.

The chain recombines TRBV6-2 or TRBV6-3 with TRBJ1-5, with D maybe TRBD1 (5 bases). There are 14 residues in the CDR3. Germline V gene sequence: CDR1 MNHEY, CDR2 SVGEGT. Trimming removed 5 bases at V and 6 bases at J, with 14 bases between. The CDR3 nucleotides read TGTGCCAGCAGTGCCCGAGACGGGACTCAGCCCCAGCATTTT. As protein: CASSARDGTQPQHF.

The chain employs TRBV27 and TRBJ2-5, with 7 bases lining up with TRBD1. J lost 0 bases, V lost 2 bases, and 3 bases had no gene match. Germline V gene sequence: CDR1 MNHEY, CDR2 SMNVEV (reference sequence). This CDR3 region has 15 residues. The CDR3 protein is CASSLNRGHQETQYF. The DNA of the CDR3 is TGTGCCAGCAGTTTAAACAGGGGCCACCAAGAGACCCAGTACTTC.

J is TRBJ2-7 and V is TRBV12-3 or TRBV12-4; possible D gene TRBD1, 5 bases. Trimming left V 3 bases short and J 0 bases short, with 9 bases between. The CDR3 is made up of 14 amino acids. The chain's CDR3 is CASSFADNSYEQYF. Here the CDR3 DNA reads TGTGCCAGCAGTTTCGCGGACAACTCCTACGAGCAGTACTTC.

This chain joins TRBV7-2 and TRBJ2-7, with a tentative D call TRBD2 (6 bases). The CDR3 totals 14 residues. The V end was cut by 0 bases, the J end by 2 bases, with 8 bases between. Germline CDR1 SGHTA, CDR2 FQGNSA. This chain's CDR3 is CASSLAGGAYEQYF. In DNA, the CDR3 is TGTGCCAGCAGCTTAGCTGGAGGGGCCTACGAGCAGTACTTC. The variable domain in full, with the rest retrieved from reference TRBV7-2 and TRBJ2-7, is GAGVSQSPSNKVTEKGKDVELRCDPISGHTALYWYRQSLGQGLEFLIYFQGNSAPDKSGLPSDRFSAERTGGSVSTLTIQRTQQEDSAVYLCASSLAGGAYEQYFGPGTRLTVT.

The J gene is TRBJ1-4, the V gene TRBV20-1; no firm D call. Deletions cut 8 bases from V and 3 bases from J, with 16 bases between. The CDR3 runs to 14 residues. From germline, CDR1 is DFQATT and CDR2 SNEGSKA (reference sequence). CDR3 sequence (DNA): TGCAGTTCCTCCCTTGTCGGGGCTAATGAAAAACTGTTTTTT. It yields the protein CSSSLVGANEKLFF.

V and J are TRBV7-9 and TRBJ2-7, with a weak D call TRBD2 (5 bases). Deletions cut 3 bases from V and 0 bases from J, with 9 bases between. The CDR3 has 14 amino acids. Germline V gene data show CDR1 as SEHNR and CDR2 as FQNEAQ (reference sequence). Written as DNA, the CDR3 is TGTGCCAGCAGCTTGGATGGGAGCTCCTACGAGCAGTACTTC. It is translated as CASSLDGSSYEQYF.

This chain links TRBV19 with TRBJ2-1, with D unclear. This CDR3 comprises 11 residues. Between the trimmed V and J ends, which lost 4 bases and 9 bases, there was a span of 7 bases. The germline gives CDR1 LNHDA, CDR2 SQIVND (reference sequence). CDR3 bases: TGTGCCAGTAGTAGGGTGGGTGAGCAGTTCTTC. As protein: CASSRVGEQFF.